This T cell receptor (beta chain) was captured by sequencing in a study of blood T cell repertoires in COVID-19. Study overall: Samples representing acute and convalescent COVID-19 were sourced from the United States, Italy and Spain.

Participant-reported clinical history was the basis for cohort assignment. Cohort 3 donors were reported recovered after two negative PCRs, clearance, or symptom resolution. Per the original data handling: From reference gene primer amplification, estimates of nucleated cell counts were derived. Data came from immunoSEQ multiplex PCR; TCRdb stores just in-frame clones and leaves some out. That table gives V, J and clone size, and the DNA gave D and trimming. The sample shows a few hundred thousand clones, roughly four fifths of them seen only once. This TCR was recovered from a woman between 45 and 65 years old who had recovered from COVID-19. The specimen sequenced was PBMCs or T cells enriched from blood (not recorded which).

The CDR3 DNA sequence: TGTGCCAGCACCCTAAGAGGGACAGAAGTTTCCTACGAGCAGTACTTC. Amino acid sequence: CASTLRGTEVSYEQYF. V gene TRBV5-5 combines with J gene TRBJ2-7; 7 bases map to TRBD1. Germline CDR1 reads SGHKS; CDR2 reads YYEKEE (reference sequence). This CDR3 has 16 amino acids. Unmatched junction bases numbered 13, after V lost 6 bases and J lost 1 base. The variable domain in full, completed from reference TRBV5-5 and TRBJ2-7, reads DAGVTQSPTHLIKTRGQQVTLRCSPISGHKSVSWYQQVLGQGPQFIFQYYEKEERGRGNFPDRFSARQFPNYSSELNVNALLLGDSALYLCASTLRGTEVSYEQYFGPGTRLTVT.